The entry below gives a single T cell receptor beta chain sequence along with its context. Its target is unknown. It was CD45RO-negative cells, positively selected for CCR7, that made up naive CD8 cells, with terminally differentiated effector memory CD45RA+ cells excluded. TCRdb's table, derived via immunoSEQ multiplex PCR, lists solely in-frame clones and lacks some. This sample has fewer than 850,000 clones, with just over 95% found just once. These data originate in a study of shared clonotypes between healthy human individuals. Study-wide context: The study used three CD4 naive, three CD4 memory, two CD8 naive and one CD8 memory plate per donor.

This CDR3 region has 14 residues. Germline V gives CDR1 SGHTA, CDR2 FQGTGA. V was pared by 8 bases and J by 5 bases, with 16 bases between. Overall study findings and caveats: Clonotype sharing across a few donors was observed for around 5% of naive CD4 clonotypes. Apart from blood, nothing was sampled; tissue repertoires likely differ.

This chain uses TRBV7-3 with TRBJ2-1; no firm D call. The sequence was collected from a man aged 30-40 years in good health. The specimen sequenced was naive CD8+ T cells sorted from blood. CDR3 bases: TGTGCCAGCGAGAGTACGGCCCTTAACAATGAGCAGTTCTTC. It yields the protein CASESTALNNEQFF.